Reported below is one TCR beta chain. Being one base from a much bigger clone, this may be a read error. The CDR3 runs 16 residues. The V end was cut by 4 bases, the J end by 9 bases, with 25 bases between. CDR1 and CDR2 (germline): SGHNT, YYREEE (reference sequence). These data originate in a study of molecular identifiers for immune sequencing clone quantification. Each CDR3 protein gets one entry after TCRdb re-called the PCR reads with MiXCR. This table holds 300,000 to 400,000 distinct CDR3 sequences, 24% found once. The chain couples TRBV5-4 to TRBJ2-5; possibly TRBD1 for D (6 bases). The sequenced sample consisted of naive CD8+ T cells from blood, with Jurkat cell RNA spiked in. Specified subset: FACS-sorted CD8+CD4-CCR7+CD45RA+ naive T cells. The TCR sequence derives from a human donor in good health. Some libraries in this study had Jurkat cell RNA spiked in. CDR3 DNA: TGTGCCAGCAGCAACGCACAGGGTTTTCCGACGGAGGCCCAGTACTTC. It specifies CASSNAQGFPTEAQYF.